This T cell receptor beta chain is from a study of T cells in localized non-small cell lung cancer. Findings of the study overall: Measurement of T cell clonality placed uninvolved adjacent lung highest, above the level in tumor. Appearing in adjacent lung were a median roughly 57 of the top 100 tumor clones. Higher T cell density in the blood was associated with longer overall survival, whereas higher adjacent-lung clonality associated with shorter survival.

The assay was immunoSEQ multiplex PCR, and TCRdb's table has in-frame clones only and misses some. The sample has around 19,000 clones; about 90% are singletons. Trimming cost V 6 bases and J 0 bases, with 17 bases left between them. This CDR3 is 16 amino acids long. Germline loops: CDR1 LNHDA, CDR2 SQIVND (reference sequence). Comment on this clone: Its antigen is as yet unknown.

The TCR sequence derives from a woman aged 35 to 69 with stage I lung adenocarcinoma. The chain has TRBV19 and TRBJ2-5, with D perhaps TRBD2 (5 bases). This specimen was peripheral blood, taken before any cancer treatment. CDR3 nucleotide sequence: TGTGCCAGTAGATCATCGAGAAGCGGAAACCAAGAGACCCAGTACTTC. Its translation is CASRSSRSGNQETQYF.